The entry below describes one TCR beta chain. The data belong to a study of monozygotic twins with inflammatory bowel disease. TCRdb reprocessed the 5' RACE reads and keeps a single row for each CDR3 protein, giving no DNA. The repertoire table contains 400,000 to 500,000 distinct CDR3 sequences. Per the germline V gene, CDR1 is SGHAT and CDR2 is FQNNGV. The CDR3 contains 13 residues. V is TRBV11-2 and J is TRBJ2-3. This TCR derives from a human donor with ulcerative colitis or Crohn's disease, or a healthy co-twin of an affected twin (not recorded which). The specimen sequenced was blood. This CDR3 is CASSWERADTQYF.